These 26 T cell receptor beta chains were sequenced from one sample in a study of cytomegalovirus exposure and HLA in healthy donors. 60 Vbeta and 13 Jbeta primers were used in PCR. The method was immunoSEQ multiplex PCR; TCRdb's version includes in-frame clones alone and lacks a portion of them. The sample holds roughly 110,000 clones, roughly 76% seen once. The sample was PBMCs. The receptors stem from a woman between 50 and 59 years old in good health and CMV-seropositive.

By share, this clone ranks as medium-sized. The J gene is TRBJ2-3, the V gene TRBV4-2; TRBD2 matches 8 bases. In germline, CDR1 is LGHNA, CDR2 YNFKEQ. The CDR3 consists of 14 residues. The V and J ends lost 10 bases and 1 base, in that order; junction bases with no gene match: 7. CDR3 nucleotide sequence: TGTGCCACCGGAGGGCGGGGGGGCACAGATACGCAGTATTTT. This encodes CATGGRGGTDTQYF.

This clone was counted between two and nine times. The rearrangement uses TRBV27 and TRBJ2-7, with D uncertain. Trimming took 7 bases from V and 4 from J, leaving 8 bases between them. Germline CDR1 MNHEY, CDR2 SMNVEV (reference sequence). The CDR3 loop spans 11 amino acids. In DNA, the CDR3 is TGTGCCAGCACCGCCGGTTACGAGCAGTACTTC. Translation: CASTAGYEQYF.

This clone was counted a few times. This sequence joins TRBV4-3 and TRBJ2-3; D might be TRBD2 (6 bases). From germline, CDR1 is LGHNA and CDR2 YSLEER. V lost 0 bases and J lost 6, with 7 bases in between. CDR3 size: 13 residues. The CDR3 is CASSQEGRDTQYF. The CDR3 DNA is TGCGCCAGCAGCCAAGAGGGGAGGGATACGCAGTATTTT.

The V call is TRBV9, the J call TRBJ1-1; 11 nucleotides align to TRBD1. The CDR3 covers 16 residues. The V gene's germline CDR1 is SGDLS and CDR2 YYNGEE. Trimming cost V 4 bases and J 4 bases; bases outside gene matches: 9. Written as DNA, the CDR3 is TGTGCCAGCAGCTCCCGGACAGGGGGCGCGGGCACTGAAGCTTTCTTT. Translating it yields CASSSRTGGAGTEAFF.

The V gene is TRBV19, the J gene TRBJ1-5; D might be TRBD1 (6 bases). V was clipped by 9 bases and J by 4 bases, with 28 bases between them. CDR1 and CDR2 from the germline V gene are LNHDA and SQIVND (reference sequence). This CDR3 region has 18 residues. The CDR3: CASSILGTIVGANQPQHF. DNA for the CDR3: TGTGCCAGCTCAATTCTTGGGACCATTGTGGGGGCTAATCAGCCCCAGCATTTT.

In its sample, this clone was seen once. The rearrangement joins TRBV18 to TRBJ2-1; 7 bases map to TRBD2. This CDR3 has 16 residues. After removal of 8 bases from V and 3 bases from J, the junction contained 13 bases not matched to a gene. Per the germline V gene, CDR1 is KGHSH and CDR2 is LQKENI. CDR3 region: CASGVGVAGYYNEQFF. DNA of the CDR3: TGTGCCAGCGGCGTCGGGGTAGCGGGTTACTACAATGAGCAGTTCTTC.

This chain connects TRBV30 to TRBJ1-1, with TRBD1 matching over 7 bases. The V gene's germline CDR1 is GTSNPN and CDR2 SVGIG (reference sequence). V trimming: 3 bases; J trimming: 5 bases; junction bases outside the gene matches: 6. CDR3 length: 13 residues. CDR3 loop: CAWRTGWATEAFF. The CDR3 region has the DNA TGTGCCTGGAGGACAGGGTGGGCGACTGAAGCTTTCTTT.

The chain has TRBV27 and TRBJ2-7; D is unresolved. Germline assignment: CDR1 MNHEY and CDR2 SMNVEV (reference sequence). V was cut by 9 bases and J by 8 bases, with 8 bases left in between. The CDR3 is 9 amino acids. This CDR3 is CARPTKQYF. The CDR3 nucleotides read TGTGCCAGGCCGACAAAGCAGTACTTC.

CDR3 sequence reads: CASSLGGTGTDGYTF. CDR3 coding DNA: TGTGCCAGCAGCTTAGGGGGGACAGGGACTGACGGCTACACCTTC. The rearrangement uses TRBV7-9 and TRBJ1-2; TRBD1 matches 9 bases. Germline V gives CDR1 SEHNR, CDR2 FQNEAQ (reference sequence). This CDR3 has 15 amino acids. V gave up 1 base and J gave up 8 bases; unmatched junction bases: 8. Full variable domain (missing parts from reference TRBV7-9 and TRBJ1-2): DTGVSQNPRHKITKRGQNVTFRCDPISEHNRLYWYRQTLGQGPEFLTYFQNEAQLEKSRLLSDRFSAERPKGSFSTLEIQRTEQGDSAMYLCASSLGGTGTDGYTFGSGTRLTVV.

This chain links TRBV28 with TRBJ1-1; D may be TRBD1 (5 bases). This CDR3 has 12 residues. Germline V CDR1 and CDR2: MDHEN, SYDVKM. The V end was cut by 4 bases, the J end by 3 bases, with 6 bases between. CDR3 region: CASSSTDTEAFF. Written as DNA, the CDR3 is TGTGCCAGCAGTTCGACAGACACTGAAGCTTTCTTT.

V and J are TRBV29-1 and TRBJ2-1, with D perhaps matching TRBD2 (5 bases). Trimming stripped 7 bases from V and 0 bases from J, with 13 bases between. CDR1 SQVTM and CDR2 ANQGSEA come from the germline V gene. CDR3 length equals 14 residues. CDR3 in amino acids: CSASSGGSYNEQFF. The CDR3 DNA is TGCAGCGCCTCAAGCGGAGGCTCCTACAATGAGCAGTTCTTC.

V and J are TRBV18 and TRBJ2-7; 9 bases map to TRBD1. Germline V lookup: CDR1 KGHSH, CDR2 LQKENI. There are 15 residues in the CDR3. Trimming removed 3 bases from V and 3 bases from J; junction bases left unmatched: 6. The CDR3 DNA follows: TGTGCCAGCTCACCGGACAGGGGCCCCCTCTACGAGCAGTACTTC. It encodes CASSPDRGPLYEQYF.

The chain employs TRBV7-2 and TRBJ2-7; tentatively, D is TRBD2 (7 bases). Germline lookup yields CDR1 SGHTA and CDR2 FQGNSA. There are 14 residues in the CDR3. V lost 0 bases, J lost 7 bases, and 13 bases lay in between. The CDR3 bases are TGTGCCAGCAGCTTAGCGGGGGGGCGGGGGGAGCAGTACTTC. This codes for CASSLAGGRGEQYF.

The V and J genes are TRBV6-6 and TRBJ1-4, with 8 bases identical to TRBD1. The CDR3 length is 13 residues. The trim removed 7 bases at V and 10 bases at J, leaving 8 bases unmatched. Germline values: CDR1 MNHNY, CDR2 SVGAGI (reference sequence). CDR3 nucleotides: TGTGCCAGCAAATCAGGGGGCGAGGGAAAACTGTTTTTT. Residues: CASKSGGEGKLFF.

V gene TRBV18 combines with J gene TRBJ1-5, with a weak D call TRBD1 (6 bases). Trimming shortened V by 0 bases and J by 6 bases, and 12 bases separated the two germline ends. Looked up from germline, CDR1 is KGHSH and CDR2 is LQKENI. The CDR3 length is 15 residues. The CDR3 protein is CASSPPGGAGQPQHF. The CDR3 bases are TGTGCCAGCTCACCACCTGGGGGGGCGGGTCAGCCCCAGCATTTT.

The rearrangement uses TRBV4-1 and TRBJ1-4; TRBD1 matches 7 bases. The CDR3 totals 15 residues. Germline CDR1 MGHRA, CDR2 YSYEKL. With V trimmed by 2 bases and J by 6 bases, 6 bases remained unmatched. In DNA form, the CDR3 reads TGCGCCAGCAGCCAAACGGGACAGACGGATGAAAAACTGTTTTTT. It yields the protein CASSQTGQTDEKLFF.

This clone was picked up a small number of times. The J gene is TRBJ1-3, the V gene TRBV4-1, with D unclear. V lost 1 base and J 2 bases, leaving 12 bases between the germline ends. Germline V gives CDR1 MGHRA, CDR2 YSYEKL. The CDR3 extends over 16 amino acids. In DNA, the CDR3 is TGCGCCAGCAGCCAAGTGGAGGCTTTTGCTGGAAACACCATATATTTT. Translating it yields CASSQVEAFAGNTIYF.

The gene calls are TRBV18 and TRBJ1-2; TRBD1 is a possible D gene (5 bases). This CDR3 spans 16 amino acids. Trimming pared 2 bases from V and 3 bases from J, leaving 16 bases between. The germline CDR1 and CDR2 sequences are KGHSH and LQKENI. The CDR3 spells CASSPKEAGGYYGYTF. CDR3 sequence (DNA): TGTGCCAGCTCACCAAAAGAGGCGGGGGGGTACTATGGCTACACCTTC.

V usage is TRBV9 and J usage is TRBJ2-1, with 8 bases that match TRBD2. The V segment lost 4 bases and the J segment 2 bases; nucleotides outside the gene matches: 8. There are 16 residues in the CDR3. The germline CDR1 and CDR2 sequences are SGDLS and YYNGEE. As DNA, the CDR3 is TGTGCCAGCAGCCGGGAGGGGGGGGCCACCTACAATGAGCAGTTCTTC. It translates to CASSREGGATYNEQFF.

The chain carries TRBV6-1 and TRBJ1-2, with D perhaps TRBD1 (6 bases). Germline V lookup: CDR1 MNHNS, CDR2 SASEGT. The CDR3 covers 13 residues. Between the trimmed V and J ends, which lost 4 bases and 4 bases, there was a span of 10 bases. CDR3 bases: TGTGCCAGCAGTGGTGTAGGGGGCTATGGCTACACCTTC. Translated, it gives CASSGVGGYGYTF.

The chain combines TRBV18 with TRBJ1-6; 9 positions agree with TRBD1. The CDR3 totals 14 residues. Germline lookup yields CDR1 KGHSH and CDR2 LQKENI. With 2 bases clipped from V and 11 bases from J, the junction kept 4 bases outside the gene matches. This CDR3 reads CASSPEGQGTPLHF. The DNA of the CDR3 is TGTGCCAGCTCACCAGAAGGACAGGGGACACCCCTCCACTTT.

This clone was found a few times. This chain connects TRBV7-9 to TRBJ1-2; 7 bases are a match to TRBD1. The CDR3 totals 17 residues. Germline assignment: CDR1 SEHNR and CDR2 FQNEAQ (reference sequence). V lost 5 bases to trimming and J lost 1 base; unmatched junction nucleotides: 13. The CDR3 nucleotides read TGTGCCAGCAGCGCGAGGGACAGAGTTTTAGTTAACTATGGCTACACCTTC. It encodes CASSARDRVLVNYGYTF.

The chain is built from TRBV6-1 and TRBJ2-1, with 10 nucleotides matching TRBD2. CDR1 MNHNS and CDR2 SASEGT come from the germline V gene. V shed 1 base and J 0 bases; nucleotides not matched to a gene: 9. The CDR3 consists of 19 residues. This CDR3 is CASSEERLAGAFSYNEQFF. The CDR3, as DNA: TGTGCCAGCAGTGAAGAGAGACTAGCGGGCGCGTTCTCCTACAATGAGCAGTTCTTC.

The chain links TRBV11-3 to TRBJ2-3; tentatively, D is TRBD1 (6 bases). CDR3 length equals 13 residues. Trimming shortened V by 5 bases and J by 4 bases, and 10 bases separated the two germline ends. Germline CDR1 and CDR2: SGHNT and YENEEA. Written as DNA, the CDR3 is TGTGCCAGCAGCCGTGGGGGCCCAGATACGCAGTATTTT. The encoded protein is CASSRGGPDTQYF.

The sample holds a few counts of this clone. V and J are TRBV6-6 and TRBJ1-4, with D maybe TRBD1 (5 bases). This CDR3 has 14 residues. Trimming removed 2 bases at V and 5 bases at J, with 9 bases between. Looked up from germline, CDR1 is MNHNY and CDR2 is SVGAGI (reference sequence). The CDR3 DNA reads as TGTGCCAGCAGTTACCCAGGGAAGAATGAAAAACTGTTTTTT. Its translation: CASSYPGKNEKLFF.

The chain carries TRBV7-2 and TRBJ2-7, with 7 nucleotides matching TRBD1. Looked up from germline, CDR1 is SGHTA and CDR2 is FQGNSA. Trimming cost V 5 bases and J 3 bases; bases outside gene matches: 7. This CDR3 is built from 14 residues. The CDR3 region has the DNA TGTGCCAGCAGCCCGGGACAGTCGAACTACGAGCAGTACTTC. It specifies CASSPGQSNYEQYF.